The rows below give T cell receptor beta chains drawn from one sample of a study of response to subunit inactivated influenza vaccine. MiXCR, applied by TCRdb to the RT-PCR reads, yields one record per CDR3 protein. The data show about 190,000 distinct CDR3 sequences, 13% to 15% seen once. This specimen consisted of CD8+ T cells sorted from PBMCs, obtained 4 to 6 days after vaccination. The receptors originated from a man aged 50-60 years who received an inactivated influenza vaccine. Both conserved end residues are part of each CDR3. D genes are given only for firm matches. Clone size is stated in some rows and not others, as once, few, many or a class when expanded.

D: TRBD2
V: TRBV28
J: TRBJ2-7
size: few
CDR3: CASSLWLGEGPAYEQYF
DNA: TGTGCCAGCAGTTTATGGTTGGGGGAGGGCCCCGCCTACGAGCAGTACTTC

D: TRBD1
V: TRBV5-1
J: TRBJ1-1
size: .
CDR3: CASSLGGQGARTEAFF
DNA: TGCGCCAGCAGCTTGGGGGGTCAGGGGGCGAGGACTGAAGCTTTCTTT

D: TRBD2
V: TRBV6-2/TRBV6-3
J: TRBJ2-3
size: .
CDR3: CASSPPLAGGADTQYF
DNA: TGTGCCAGCAGTCCACCTCTAGCGGGGGGAGCAGATACGCAGTATTTT

D: TRBD1
V: TRBV6-5
J: TRBJ2-3
size: .
CDR3: CASSYGTVTDTQYF
DNA: TGTGCCAGCAGTTACGGGACAGTGACAGATACGCAGTATTTT

D: .
V: TRBV15
J: TRBJ2-5
size: .
CDR3: CATSRNRVVETQYF
DNA: TGTGCCACCAGCAGGAACAGGGTCGTAGAGACCCAGTACTTC

D: TRBD2
V: TRBV12-3/TRBV12-4
J: TRBJ2-7
size: many
CDR3: CASSTSSGTSAPEQYF
DNA: TGTGCCAGCAGTACATCGTCCGGGACTAGCGCTCCCGAGCAGTACTTC

D: .
V: TRBV7-9
J: TRBJ2-6
size: .
CDR3: CASSSRRGNGANVLTF
DNA: TGTGCCAGCAGCTCCCGGCGAGGCAACGGGGCCAACGTCCTGACTTTC

D: TRBD2
V: TRBV3-1
J: TRBJ2-3
size: few
CDR3: CASSGGLAGYTDTQYF
DNA: TGTGCCAGCAGCGGGGGACTAGCGGGCTACACAGATACGCAGTATTTT

D: .
V: TRBV29-1
J: TRBJ1-1
size: few
CDR3: CSVWAGLTEAFF
DNA: TGCAGCGTTTGGGCGGGGCTCACTGAAGCTTTCTTT

D: TRBD2
V: TRBV11-2
J: TRBJ2-3
size: .
CDR3: CASSPAGTSGGIRETQYF
DNA: TGTGCCAGCAGCCCCGCCGGGACTAGCGGGGGTATTAGGGAGACGCAGTATTTT

D: .
V: TRBV11-2
J: TRBJ2-1
size: few
CDR3: CASSLEGGRGFGNEQFF
DNA: TGTGCCAGCAGCTTAGAAGGCGGGCGTGGGTTCGGCAATGAGCAGTTCTTC

D: TRBD1
V: TRBV6-5
J: TRBJ2-7
size: few
CDR3: CASSYSTRGLGEQYF
DNA: TGTGCCAGCAGTTACTCAACCAGGGGGCTCGGTGAGCAGTACTTC

D: TRBD2
V: TRBV7-9
J: TRBJ2-3
size: .
CDR3: CASSEGLGVPDTQYF
DNA: TGTGCCAGCAGCGAGGGACTAGGGGTCCCAGATACGCAGTATTTT

D: TRBD2
V: TRBV6-1
J: TRBJ2-2
size: few
CDR3: CASIGWIAGDTGELFF
DNA: TGTGCCAGCATCGGTTGGATAGCGGGAGACACCGGGGAGCTGTTTTTT

D: .
V: TRBV15
J: TRBJ1-3
size: few
CDR3: CATSQDSLPGDTIYF
DNA: TGTGCCACCAGCCAGGACAGCTTACCCGGAGACACCATATATTTT

D: TRBD1
V: TRBV7-9
J: TRBJ2-3
size: many
CDR3: CASSLSTGGLTDTQYF
DNA: TGTGCCAGCAGCTTATCGACAGGGGGCCTCACAGATACGCAGTATTTT

D: .
V: TRBV9
J: TRBJ2-7
size: few
CDR3: CASSVAQGREQYF
DNA: TGTGCCAGCAGCGTAGCACAGGGACGCGAGCAGTACTTC

D: TRBD1
V: TRBV2
J: TRBJ2-3
size: .
CDR3: CASSEGQGADTQYF
DNA: TGTGCCAGCAGTGAAGGACAGGGAGCAGATACGCAGTATTTT

D: TRBD2
V: TRBV28
J: TRBJ2-7
size: few
CDR3: CASRLGRVSHEQYF
DNA: TGTGCCAGCAGATTAGGGAGGGTTAGCCACGAGCAGTACTTC